This entry lists 21 T cell receptor beta chains sequenced from one sample in a study of cytomegalovirus exposure and HLA in healthy donors. The study ran its PCR with 60 Vbeta and 13 Jbeta primers. Sequencing used immunoSEQ multiplex PCR; TCRdb keeps in-frame clones, though not all of them. This table holds under 35,000 clones, more than 60% found once. The sample comprised PBMCs. These receptors were obtained from a man aged 45-65 years in good health and CMV-seropositive.

This chain uses TRBV28 with TRBJ1-1; D not certain. V lost 7 bases, J lost 1 base, and 19 bases lay in between. The germline V gene has CDR1 MDHEN and CDR2 SYDVKM. The CDR3 is made up of 16 amino acids. The CDR3 here is CASTSMFVQENTEAFF. DNA for the CDR3: TGTGCCAGCACCTCAATGTTCGTTCAGGAGAACACTGAAGCTTTCTTT.

The rearrangement links TRBV10-1 to TRBJ2-1, with TRBD2 matching over 9 bases. Germline V gives CDR1 WNHNN, CDR2 SYGVQD (reference sequence). The CDR3 contains 16 residues. V dropped 4 bases and J dropped 4; count of bases not matched to a gene: 8. CDR3 in amino acids: CASSGGVAGDYNEQFF. CDR3 in DNA: TGCGCCAGCAGTGGCGGGGTAGCGGGGGATTACAATGAGCAGTTCTTC.

The rearrangement uses TRBV7-9 and TRBJ2-1; D is unresolved. Deletions cut 5 bases from V and 6 bases from J, with 17 bases between. Germline CDR1 and CDR2: SEHNR and FQNEAQ (reference sequence). The CDR3 is 15 amino acids. The CDR3, as DNA: TGTGCCAGCAGCCCGTCTGATGGCAAGATCAATGAGCAGTTCTTC. Its translation is CASSPSDGKINEQFF.

V and J are TRBV5-6 and TRBJ2-3; the match to TRBD2 covers 10 bases. With V trimmed by 7 bases and J by 1 base, 3 bases remained unmatched. The CDR3 sequence is 14 residues long. Looked up from germline, CDR1 is SGHDT and CDR2 is YYEEEE. Here the CDR3 reads CASHTSGGTDTQYF. The CDR3 DNA follows: TGTGCCAGCCATACTAGCGGGGGCACAGATACGCAGTATTTT.

This clone was recorded a few times. V gene TRBV5-1 combines with J gene TRBJ1-1; D is uncertain. Germline CDR1 reads SGHRS; CDR2 reads YFSETQ. This CDR3 comprises 13 residues. Deletions cut 3 bases from V and 0 bases from J, with 6 bases between. This chain's CDR3 is CASSYTVNTEAFF. CDR3 nucleotide sequence: TGCGCCAGCAGCTATACAGTGAACACTGAAGCTTTCTTT.

The chain uses TRBV9 and TRBJ1-1; D is unclear. V lost 3 bases to trimming and J lost 6 bases, with 12 bases between them. The CDR3 has 13 residues. Germline V gene sequence: CDR1 SGDLS, CDR2 YYNGEE. The CDR3 DNA reads as TGTGCCAGCAGCGCCTCGTTTCGGGCTGAAGCTTTCTTT. As protein: CASSASFRAEAFF.

The chain couples TRBV6-6 to TRBJ2-1; TRBD2 agrees at 8 bases. This CDR3 has 14 residues. V was pared by 4 bases and J by 8 bases, with 7 bases of the junction left unmatched. Germline values: CDR1 MNHNY, CDR2 SVGAGI (reference sequence). The CDR3 DNA follows: TGTGCCAGCAGTTTTGCGGGAGGTGTTGATGAGCAGTTCTTC. The encoded protein is CASSFAGGVDEQFF.

The chain carries TRBV15 and TRBJ1-6, with a weak D call TRBD1 (5 bases). The CDR3 is 16 residues long. Germline CDR1 reads LNHNV; CDR2 reads YYDKDF (reference sequence). V was trimmed by 3 bases and J by 10 bases, leaving 19 bases between them. As DNA, the CDR3 is TGTGCCACCAGCAGGACACTCCCGGGGGGTTACTCACCCCTCCACTTT. It encodes CATSRTLPGGYSPLHF.

This rearrangement joins TRBV28 to TRBJ1-1, with TRBD1 matching over 8 bases. CDR3 length: 13 residues. After removal of 5 bases from V and 6 bases from J, the junction contained 5 bases not matched to a gene. Germline CDR1 reads MDHEN; CDR2 reads SYDVKM. CDR3 in amino acids: CASSPHRGSEAFF. DNA for the CDR3: TGTGCCAGCAGTCCCCACAGGGGGTCTGAAGCTTTCTTT.

The gene calls are TRBV2 and TRBJ1-5; TRBD1 is a possible D gene (5 bases). V lost 2 bases to trimming and J lost 7 bases, with 12 bases between them. The CDR3 covers 14 residues. Per the germline V gene, CDR1 is SNHLY and CDR2 is FYNNEI. CDR3 amino acids: CASSERGPHQPQHF. The DNA for the CDR3 is TGTGCCAGCAGTGAAAGGGGCCCTCACCAGCCCCAGCATTTT.

The chain has TRBV5-6 and TRBJ2-7; 8 bases agree with TRBD1. The germline CDR1 and CDR2 sequences are SGHDT and YYEEEE. The CDR3 spans 15 residues. The ends lost 0 bases at V and 5 bases at J; junction bases unmatched: 7. The CDR3 region is CASSLGTGMVDEQYF. CDR3 in DNA: TGTGCCAGCAGCTTGGGGACAGGGATGGTCGACGAGCAGTACTTC.

This rearrangement joins TRBV4-3 to TRBJ2-1; 14 bases are a match to TRBD2. The CDR3 consists of 15 residues. Germline trimming cut 3 bases from V and 8 bases from J; bases unmatched to any gene: 3. The germline V gene has CDR1 LGHNA and CDR2 YSLEER. The CDR3 sequence is CASSQTSGGAYEQFF. CDR3 in DNA: TGCGCCAGCAGCCAGACTAGCGGGGGGGCCTATGAGCAGTTCTTC.

This clone was observed a handful of times. The CDR3 sequence is CASSPLAGLYEQYF. In nucleotides, the CDR3 is TGTGCCAGCAGCCCACTAGCGGGACTTTACGAGCAGTACTTC. The chain couples TRBV6-5 to TRBJ2-7; 10 bases map to TRBD2. This CDR3 contains 14 residues. With 6 bases clipped from V and 4 bases from J, the junction kept 6 bases outside the gene matches. Germline loops: CDR1 MNHEY, CDR2 SVGAGI.

DNA for the CDR3: TGTGCCTGGAGTCCAGGAGGGACCCAGTACTTC. It yields the protein CAWSPGGTQYF. V gene TRBV30 combines with J gene TRBJ2-5; maybe TRBD2 (5 bases). The germline V gene encodes CDR1 GTSNPN and CDR2 SVGIG (reference sequence). V was pared by 2 bases and J by 7 bases, with 8 bases between. The CDR3 covers 11 residues.

This clone was detected only a few times. The V and J genes are TRBV2 and TRBJ2-1, with D unresolved. This CDR3 contains 15 residues. V lost 8 bases, J lost 0 bases, and 14 bases lay in between. CDR1 is SNHLY and CDR2 is FYNNEI in the germline V gene. CDR3 coding DNA: TGTGCCAGCGATGATCCGGTGAGCTCCTACAATGAGCAGTTCTTC. Encoded protein: CASDDPVSSYNEQFF.

Only a few counts were recorded for this clone. The chain uses TRBV30 and TRBJ2-7; D is possibly TRBD2 (5 bases). V lost 0 bases, J lost 7 bases, and 19 bases lay in between. The CDR3 loop spans 15 amino acids. Germline CDR1 and CDR2: GTSNPN and SVGIG (reference sequence). This CDR3 is CAWSVMDRLSGEQYF. CDR3 DNA sequence: TGTGCCTGGAGTGTAATGGACCGTCTGTCGGGGGAGCAGTACTTC.

This clone was picked up a small number of times. This chain joins TRBV7-2 and TRBJ1-3; D might be TRBD1 (5 bases). The CDR3 length is 14 residues. Germline loops: CDR1 SGHTA, CDR2 FQGNSA. V was clipped by 3 bases and J by 2 bases, with 8 bases between them. The CDR3 loop is CASSFQGAGNTIYF. The CDR3 nucleotides are TGTGCCAGCAGCTTTCAAGGGGCTGGAAACACCATATATTTT.

This chain links TRBV15 with TRBJ1-5; maybe TRBD1 (5 bases). From germline, CDR1 is LNHNV and CDR2 YYDKDF (reference sequence). Trimming took off 9 bases at V and 7 bases at J, with 13 bases between the two ends. The CDR3 length is 12 residues. This CDR3 is CATGASYQPQHF. The CDR3 DNA reads as TGTGCCACTGGGGCCTCGTACCAGCCCCAGCATTTT.

The CDR3 spells CASSETGTRADTQYF. The CDR3 region has the DNA TGTGCCAGCAGTGAGACCGGGACTAGGGCAGATACGCAGTATTTT. J is TRBJ2-3 and V is TRBV6-1, with 8 bases lining up with TRBD2. This CDR3 has 15 residues. The V gene's germline CDR1 is MNHNS and CDR2 SASEGT. V was pared by 3 bases and J by 4 bases, with 6 bases of the junction left unmatched.

The J gene is TRBJ2-5, the V gene TRBV6-1; the D gene is possibly TRBD1 (6 bases). Germline V gives CDR1 MNHNS, CDR2 SASEGT. This CDR3 contains 11 residues. The V gene lost 11 bases and the J gene lost 1 base, with 8 bases spanning the gap. In DNA form, the CDR3 reads TGTGCCGGACAGATCCAAGAGACCCAGTACTTC. It specifies CAGQIQETQYF.

The genes are TRBV28 and TRBJ2-6; 9 bases agree with TRBD1. CDR3 size: 18 residues. The junction had 9 bases not matched to a gene; V was cut back by 4 bases and J by 2 bases. Germline lookup yields CDR1 MDHEN and CDR2 SYDVKM. This chain's CDR3 is CASSSGTGTMAGANVLTF. In DNA form, the CDR3 reads TGTGCCAGCAGTTCCGGGACAGGGACCATGGCTGGGGCCAACGTCCTGACTTTC.